This entry lists 4 T cell receptor beta chains sequenced from one sample in a study of blood T cell repertoires in COVID-19 (TCRdb year 2020). The method behind the library was the immunoSEQ multiplex PCR assay. Here the immuneACCESS table is served through TCRdb, limited to in-frame sequences with V and J called. Missing clones are a known gap in these copies; in checked studies unresolved V genes cover under half, and the rest lacks a known reason. Recorded for this sample are fewer than 200,000 clones; about nine tenths of them occurred a single time. Together, the top ten hold around 9.5% of the sample. Sample: PBMCs or T cells enriched from blood (not recorded which). These TCRs come from a young woman who had recovered from COVID-19.

The V and J genes are TRBV28 and TRBJ1-2; D uncertain. Germline V gene sequence: CDR1 MDHEN, CDR2 SYDVKM. This CDR3 region has 14 residues. Trimming cost V 6 bases and J 2 bases, with 13 bases left between them. CDR3 region: CASSKETLNYGYTF. CDR3 coding DNA: TGTGCCAGCAGCAAAGAGACATTGAACTATGGCTACACCTTC.

The chain recombines TRBV7-3 with TRBJ1-1; a possible D gene is TRBD1 (6 bases). Germline loops: CDR1 SGHTA, CDR2 FQGTGA. V lost 4 bases to trimming and J lost 0 bases, with 9 bases between them. CDR3 length: 14 residues. CDR3 in DNA: TGTGCCAGCAGCTCCCAGGGGTTGAACACTGAAGCTTTCTTT. Its translation: CASSSQGLNTEAFF.

This clone was counted a few times. The J gene is TRBJ2-7, the V gene TRBV19; 10 bases align to TRBD2. This CDR3 contains 14 residues. From germline, CDR1 is LNHDA and CDR2 SQIVND (reference sequence). The V gene end was trimmed by 6 bases and the J gene end by 2 bases; junction bases not matched to a gene: 4. CDR3 nucleotides: TGTGCCAGTAGAAGGACTAGCGGTACCTACGAGCAGTACTTC. Amino acid sequence: CASRRTSGTYEQYF.

In its sample, this clone was seen a few times. This chain uses TRBV4-2 with TRBJ2-7, with 8 bases aligning to TRBD2. Germline V gene lookup returns CDR1 LGHNA and CDR2 YNFKEQ. The CDR3 has 18 residues. Trimming took 0 bases from V and 2 from J; bases not matched to a gene: 12. This CDR3 is CASSQDPRTGLETYEQYF. The CDR3 region has the DNA TGTGCCAGCAGCCAAGATCCCCGAACGGGACTAGAGACCTACGAGCAGTACTTC.